This is a list of T cell receptor beta chains from one sample in a study of human T cells and chemical hapten exposure. TCRdb ran MiXCR on the RACE reads and lists one entry per CDR3 protein. The repertoire holds over 60,000 distinct CDR3 sequences, with 10% as singletons. The material sequenced was whole blood, taken in connection with sensitization to the hapten diphenylcyclopropenone (DPC). The receptors originated from a woman aged 45 to 65 with alopecia areata. Some clones in this sample may be carry-over from other donors' samples. The CDR3 runs from the conserved cysteine through the conserved F or W. A D gene is named only where the DNA matches it firmly. A clone size is listed for some rows: how often the clone was seen (once, few, many), or a class if it is expanded.

D: NA; length: 13; size: few; J: TRBJ2-1; V: TRBV10-2; DNA: TGCGCCAGCAGTGAGGTTAGGAGCTATGAGCAGTTCTTC; CDR3: CASSEVRSYEQFF
D: NA; length: 12; size: few; J: TRBJ2-2; V: TRBV29-1; DNA: TGCAGCGTGGGACCTAACACCGGGGAGCTGTTTTTT; CDR3: CSVGPNTGELFF
D: TRBD1; length: 14; size: few; J: TRBJ1-2; V: TRBV29-1; DNA: TGCAGCGTTGCTAGGCAGGGGGACCTGTATGGCTACACCTTC; CDR3: CSVARQGDLYGYTF
D: NA; length: 14; size: many; J: TRBJ1-2; V: TRBV9; DNA: TGTGCCAGCAGCGTAGCGGGCGGCCACTATGGCTACACCTTC; CDR3: CASSVAGGHYGYTF
D: NA; length: 12; size: NA; J: TRBJ2-7; V: TRBV5-1; DNA: TGCGCCAGCAGCTCGGCCCGGGACGAGCAGTACTTC; CDR3: CASSSARDEQYF
D: NA; length: 16; size: many; J: TRBJ2-3; V: TRBV6-2/TRBV6-3; DNA: TGTGCCAGCAGTTCCCTCAGTGTTTCTAGCACAGATACGCAGTATTTT; CDR3: CASSSLSVSSTDTQYF
D: NA; length: 14; size: many; J: TRBJ1-5; V: TRBV6-2/TRBV6-3; DNA: TGTGCCAGCAGCTTGCGACAGAGCAATCAGCCCCAGCATTTT; CDR3: CASSLRQSNQPQHF
D: TRBD2; length: 17; size: many; J: TRBJ2-3; V: TRBV7-9; DNA: TGTGCCAGCAGCTACCCCGGGACTAGCGGGGCCACAGATACGCAGTATTTT; CDR3: CASSYPGTSGATDTQYF
D: NA; length: 12; size: few; J: TRBJ2-1; V: TRBV10-3; DNA: TGTGCCATCAGTCCCAGACTCGATGAGCAGTTCTTC; CDR3: CAISPRLDEQFF
D: TRBD1; length: 15; size: NA; J: TRBJ1-1; V: TRBV5-1; DNA: TGCGCCAGCAGCACACAGGGGGTGGAAAACACTGAAGCTTTCTTT; CDR3: CASSTQGVENTEAFF
D: NA; length: 16; size: many; J: TRBJ1-5; V: TRBV6-5; DNA: TGTGCCAGCAGTCTCGCCGGGCCCTACGGTAATCAGCCCCAGCATTTT; CDR3: CASSLAGPYGNQPQHF
D: TRBD1; length: 13; size: many; J: TRBJ1-4; V: TRBV29-1; DNA: TGCAGCGTTGGGGACAGTTTTAATGAAAAACTGTTTTTT; CDR3: CSVGDSFNEKLFF
D: TRBD1; length: 13; size: many; J: TRBJ1-1; V: TRBV29-1; DNA: TGCAGCGTTGGACAGGGTGAAGGGACTGAAGCTTTCTTT; CDR3: CSVGQGEGTEAFF
D: NA; length: 13; size: NA; J: TRBJ1-2; V: TRBV29-1; DNA: TGCAGCATCTGGACAGTTTTTGACTATGGCTACACCTTC; CDR3: CSIWTVFDYGYTF
D: NA; length: 11; size: many; J: TRBJ2-2; V: TRBV29-1; DNA: TGCAGCGTTGATGGCCCCGGGGAGCTGTTTTTT; CDR3: CSVDGPGELFF
D: TRBD2; length: 15; size: NA; J: TRBJ2-1; V: TRBV11-3; DNA: TGTGCCAGCAGCTCCCGGACTAGCGGGAACGATGAGCAGTTCTTC; CDR3: CASSSRTSGNDEQFF
D: NA; length: 14; size: few; J: TRBJ2-2; V: TRBV20-1; DNA: TGCAGTGCTAGAAGAGGACTGGACACCGGGGAGCTGTTTTTT; CDR3: CSARRGLDTGELFF
D: NA; length: 13; size: once; J: TRBJ1-4; V: TRBV11-2; DNA: TGTGCCAGCAGCTTAGGCGGGGTTGAAAAACTGTTTTTT; CDR3: CASSLGGVEKLFF
D: NA; length: 16; size: NA; J: TRBJ1-3; V: TRBV18; DNA: TGTGCCAGCTCACCAACCCCCGGGACGGTTGGAAACACCATATATTTT; CDR3: CASSPTPGTVGNTIYF
D: NA; length: 13; size: many; J: TRBJ1-1; V: TRBV19; DNA: TGTGCCAGTAGTATCCAGGGGATGACTGAAGCTTTCTTT; CDR3: CASSIQGMTEAFF
D: TRBD2; length: 16; size: many; J: TRBJ2-7; V: TRBV20-1; DNA: TGCAGTGCTAGAGATCCGCTAGCGGGAGCCCGGAGCGAGCAGTACTTC; CDR3: CSARDPLAGARSEQYF
D: NA; length: 13; size: few; J: TRBJ1-1; V: TRBV29-1; DNA: TGCAGCGCTTCGGGACAACTGAACACTGAAGCTTTCTTT; CDR3: CSASGQLNTEAFF